This T cell receptor beta chain was documented in a study of blood T cell repertoires in COVID-19. Study details: Spain, Italy and the United States supplied samples that represented acute and convalescent COVID-19. Sources were T cells, B-cell-depleted T cells, or PBMCs; the material itself was cDNA or gDNA.

Per the original methods: Amplified reference gene primers provided the basis for estimating nucleated cell counts. The method was immunoSEQ multiplex PCR; TCRdb's version includes in-frame clones alone and lacks a portion of them. That table furnishes V, J and clone size, whereas the DNA furnished D and trimming. The data contain roughly 270,000 clones, approximately 88% of them seen just once; the ten biggest clones take up approximately 8.5%. Sequencing was done on a sample of peripheral blood. The origin of this receptor is a man younger than 30 with active or convalescent COVID-19.

This CDR3 reads CASSHRDRVNSPLHF. In DNA, the CDR3 is TGTGCCAGCAGCCACAGGGATCGGGTAAATTCACCCCTCCACTTT. The chain links TRBV6-2 or TRBV6-3 to TRBJ1-6; the D gene is possibly TRBD1 (6 bases). The germline gives CDR1 MNHEY, CDR2 SVGEGT. V lost 6 bases and J 7 bases, leaving 16 bases between the germline ends. This CDR3 contains 15 residues.